The clone carrying this T cell receptor (beta chain) was found once. This sample was included in a study of blood T cell repertoires in COVID-19. Study context: Samples of COVID-19 (acute and convalescent) were obtained from the United States, Italy and Spain. PBMCs, B-cell-depleted T cells, or T cells were the source of the cDNA or gDNA that made up the material.

Original data processing: Quantification of nucleated cells was approximated via reference gene primer amplification. Clones were read by immunoSEQ multiplex PCR, and TCRdb kept only the in-frame ones, dropping some. That table supplies the V and J calls and clone size; D and trimming were determined from the DNA. The sample has 100,000 to 120,000 clones, 88% seen once; the top ten hold less than 4%. Trimming took 2 bases from V and 7 from J; bases not matched to a gene: 9. The germline gives CDR1 MDHEN, CDR2 SYDVKM. CDR3 length: 17 amino acids. This clonotype was sampled from a woman in her forties or fifties with acute or convalescent COVID-19. The chain couples TRBV28 to TRBJ1-6, with 9 nucleotides matching TRBD1. The sample taken for sequencing was peripheral blood. CDR3 sequence (DNA): TGTGCCAGCAGTTTACCCGGACAGGGGACTATCAATTCACCCCTCCACTTT. Translation: CASSLPGQGTINSPLHF. Full variable domain (outside the CDR3, taken from reference TRBV28 and TRBJ1-6): DVKVTQSSRYLVKRTGEKVFLECVQDMDHENMFWYRQDPGLGLRLIYFSYDVKMKEKGDIPEGYSVSREKKERFSLILESASTNQTSMYLCASSLPGQGTINSPLHFGNGTRLTVT.